This T cell receptor beta chain was profiled in a study of post-analysis software for immune sequencing data. Study context: Included among the disease courses, which were recorded for the cohort, were relapsing-remitting, secondary progressive and progressive-relapsing multiple sclerosis.

cDNA libraries for TCR beta contained unique molecular identifiers. A population of roughly 0.95 to 10 million T cells gave rise to about half a million cDNA molecules. TCRdb independently ran MiXCR on the PCR reads; one entry per CDR3 protein. The sample yields about 540,000 distinct CDR3 sequences, about a third seen once. Of note for this clonotype: What it binds is not known.

Study outcomes and limitations: Patients showed TRBV5-6, TRBV5-1 and TRBV20-1 among a few TRBV segments more frequent than in controls. Normalized Chao1 diversity was significantly reduced in patients versus controls. Strong co-clustering by F measure linked samples that shared a preparation batch.

Germline CDR1 and CDR2: SGHVS and FQNEAQ. The CDR3 is 12 amino acids. Trimming took off 1 base at V and 5 bases at J, with 5 bases between the two ends. The receptor was isolated from a girl under 18 with multiple sclerosis. Source material: blood. The chain carries TRBV7-8 and TRBJ2-5; no definite D call. The DNA for the CDR3 is TGTGCCAGCAGCTTAGATTACGAGACCCAGTACTTC. Translating gives CASSLDYETQYF.